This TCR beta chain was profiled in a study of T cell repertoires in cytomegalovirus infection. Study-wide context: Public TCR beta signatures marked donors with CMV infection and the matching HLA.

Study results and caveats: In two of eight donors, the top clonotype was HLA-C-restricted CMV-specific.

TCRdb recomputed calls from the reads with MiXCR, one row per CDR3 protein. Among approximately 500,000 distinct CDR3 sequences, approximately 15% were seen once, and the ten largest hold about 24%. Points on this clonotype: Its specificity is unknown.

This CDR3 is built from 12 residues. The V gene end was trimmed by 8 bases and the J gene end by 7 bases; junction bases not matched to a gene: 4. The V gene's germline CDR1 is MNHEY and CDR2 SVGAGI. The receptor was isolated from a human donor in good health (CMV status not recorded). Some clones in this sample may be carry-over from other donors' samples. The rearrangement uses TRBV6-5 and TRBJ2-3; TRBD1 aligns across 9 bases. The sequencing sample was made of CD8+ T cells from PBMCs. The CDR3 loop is CASGTGTYTQYF. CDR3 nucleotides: TGTGCCAGCGGGACAGGGACGTATACGCAGTATTTT.